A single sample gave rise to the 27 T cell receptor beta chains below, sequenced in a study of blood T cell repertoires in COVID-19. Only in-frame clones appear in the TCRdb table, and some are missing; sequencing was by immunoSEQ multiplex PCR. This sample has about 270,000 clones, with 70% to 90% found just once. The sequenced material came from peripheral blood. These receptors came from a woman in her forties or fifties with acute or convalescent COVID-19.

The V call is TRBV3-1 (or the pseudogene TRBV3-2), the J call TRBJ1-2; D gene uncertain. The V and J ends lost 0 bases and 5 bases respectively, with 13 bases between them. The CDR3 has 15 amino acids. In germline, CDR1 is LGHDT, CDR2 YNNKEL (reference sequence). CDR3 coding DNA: TGTGCCAGCAGCCAAGACCTTGACACCACTTATGGCTACACCTTC. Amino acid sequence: CASSQDLDTTYGYTF.

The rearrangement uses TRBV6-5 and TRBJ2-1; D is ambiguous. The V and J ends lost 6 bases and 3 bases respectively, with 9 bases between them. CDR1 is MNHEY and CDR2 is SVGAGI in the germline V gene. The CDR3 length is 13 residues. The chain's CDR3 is CASSQRSYNEQFF. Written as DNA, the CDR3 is TGTGCCAGCAGCCAACGCAGCTACAATGAGCAGTTCTTC.

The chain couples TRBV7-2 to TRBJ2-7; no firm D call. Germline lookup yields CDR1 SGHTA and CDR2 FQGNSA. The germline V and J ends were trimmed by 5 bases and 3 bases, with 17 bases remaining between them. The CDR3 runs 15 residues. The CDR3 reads CASSPDGSSFYEQYF. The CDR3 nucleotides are TGTGCCAGCAGCCCAGACGGGTCCTCATTCTACGAGCAGTACTTC.

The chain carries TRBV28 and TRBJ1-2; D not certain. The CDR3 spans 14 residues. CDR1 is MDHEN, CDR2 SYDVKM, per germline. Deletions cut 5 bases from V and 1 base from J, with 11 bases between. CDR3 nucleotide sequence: TGTGCCAGCAGTGACGGGGTCGTTAACTATGGCTACACCTTC. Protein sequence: CASSDGVVNYGYTF.

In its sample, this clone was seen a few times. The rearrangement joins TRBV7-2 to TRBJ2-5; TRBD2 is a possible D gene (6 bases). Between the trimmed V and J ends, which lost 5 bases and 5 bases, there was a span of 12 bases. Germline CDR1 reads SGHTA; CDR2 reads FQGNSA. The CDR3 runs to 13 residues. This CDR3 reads CASSIGSVETQYF. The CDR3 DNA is TGTGCCAGCAGCATCGGGAGTGTGGAGACCCAGTACTTC.

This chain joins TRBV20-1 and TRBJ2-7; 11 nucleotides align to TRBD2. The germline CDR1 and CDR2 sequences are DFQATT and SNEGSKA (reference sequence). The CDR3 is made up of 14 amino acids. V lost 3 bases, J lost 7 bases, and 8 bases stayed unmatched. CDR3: CSASLAGGQGEQYF. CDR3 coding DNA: TGCAGTGCTAGTTTAGCGGGAGGGCAGGGTGAGCAGTACTTC.

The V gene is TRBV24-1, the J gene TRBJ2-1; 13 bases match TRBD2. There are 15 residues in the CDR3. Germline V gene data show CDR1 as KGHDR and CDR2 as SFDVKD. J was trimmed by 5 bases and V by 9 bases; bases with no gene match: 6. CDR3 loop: CATSRLAGGNNEQFF. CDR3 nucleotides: TGTGCCACCTCCCGACTAGCGGGAGGAAACAATGAGCAGTTCTTC.

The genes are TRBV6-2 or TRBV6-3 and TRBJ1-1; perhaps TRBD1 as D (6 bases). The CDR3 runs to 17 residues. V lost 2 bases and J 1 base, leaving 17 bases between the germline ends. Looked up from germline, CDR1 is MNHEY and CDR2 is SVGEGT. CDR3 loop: CASSYPFSPGQNTEAFF. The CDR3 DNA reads TGTGCCAGCAGTTACCCTTTCTCTCCGGGACAGAACACTGAAGCTTTCTTT.

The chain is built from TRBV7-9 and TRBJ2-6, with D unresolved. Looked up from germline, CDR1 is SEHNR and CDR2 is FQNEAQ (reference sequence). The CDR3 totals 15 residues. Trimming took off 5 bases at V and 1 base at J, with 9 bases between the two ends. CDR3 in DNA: TGTGCCAGCAGCCTAACAGCATCTGGGGCCAACGTCCTGACTTTC. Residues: CASSLTASGANVLTF.

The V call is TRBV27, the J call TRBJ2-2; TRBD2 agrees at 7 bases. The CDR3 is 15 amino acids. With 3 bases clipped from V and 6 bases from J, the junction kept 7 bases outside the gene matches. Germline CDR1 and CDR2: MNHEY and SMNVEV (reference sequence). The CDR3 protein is CASSFGGSRSGELFF. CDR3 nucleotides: TGTGCCAGCAGTTTCGGCGGGAGTAGGTCCGGGGAGCTGTTTTTT.

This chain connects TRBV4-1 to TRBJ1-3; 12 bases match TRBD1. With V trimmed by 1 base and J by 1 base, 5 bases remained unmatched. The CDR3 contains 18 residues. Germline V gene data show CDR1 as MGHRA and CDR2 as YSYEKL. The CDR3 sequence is CASSQGPGQGASGNTIYF. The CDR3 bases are TGCGCCAGCAGCCAAGGACCGGGACAGGGGGCATCTGGAAACACCATATATTTT.

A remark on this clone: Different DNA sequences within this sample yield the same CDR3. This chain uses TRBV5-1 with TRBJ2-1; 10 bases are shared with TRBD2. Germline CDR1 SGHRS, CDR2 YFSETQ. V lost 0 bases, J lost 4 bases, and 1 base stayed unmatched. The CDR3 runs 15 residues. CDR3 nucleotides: TGCGCCAGCAGCTTGGGACTAGCGGGTTACAATGAGCAGTTCTTC. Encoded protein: CASSLGLAGYNEQFF.

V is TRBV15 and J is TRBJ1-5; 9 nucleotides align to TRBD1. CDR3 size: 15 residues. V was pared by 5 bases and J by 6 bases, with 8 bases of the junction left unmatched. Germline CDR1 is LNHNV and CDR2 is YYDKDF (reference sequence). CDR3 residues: CATSSRTGVFQPQHF. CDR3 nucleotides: TGTGCCACCAGCTCCAGGACAGGGGTTTTTCAGCCCCAGCATTTT.

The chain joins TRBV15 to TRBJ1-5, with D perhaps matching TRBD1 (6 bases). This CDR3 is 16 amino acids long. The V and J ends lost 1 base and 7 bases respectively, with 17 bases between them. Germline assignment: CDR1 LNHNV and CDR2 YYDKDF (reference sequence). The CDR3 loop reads CATSRGPNRVGQPQHF. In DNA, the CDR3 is TGTGCCACCAGCAGAGGACCCAACAGGGTTGGCCAGCCCCAGCATTTT.

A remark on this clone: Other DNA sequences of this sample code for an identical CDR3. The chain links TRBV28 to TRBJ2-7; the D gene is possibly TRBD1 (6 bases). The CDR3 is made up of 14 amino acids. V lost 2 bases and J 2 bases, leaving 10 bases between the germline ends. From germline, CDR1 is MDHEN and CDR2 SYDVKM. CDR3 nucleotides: TGTGCCAGCAGTTTACCCAGGGGCCCCTACGAGCAGTACTTC. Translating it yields CASSLPRGPYEQYF.

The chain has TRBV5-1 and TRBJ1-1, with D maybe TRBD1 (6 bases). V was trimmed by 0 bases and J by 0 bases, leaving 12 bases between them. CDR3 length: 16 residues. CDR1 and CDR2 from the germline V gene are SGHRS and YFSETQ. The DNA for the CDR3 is TGCGCCAGCAGCTTGGCCTGGACAGATATGAACACTGAAGCTTTCTTT. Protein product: CASSLAWTDMNTEAFF. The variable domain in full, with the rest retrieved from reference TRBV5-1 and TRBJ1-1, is KAGVTQTPRYLIKTRGQQVTLSCSPISGHRSVSWYQQTPGQGLQFLFEYFSETQRNKGNFPGRFSGRQFSNSRSEMNVSTLELGDSALYLCASSLAWTDMNTEAFFGQGTRLTVV.

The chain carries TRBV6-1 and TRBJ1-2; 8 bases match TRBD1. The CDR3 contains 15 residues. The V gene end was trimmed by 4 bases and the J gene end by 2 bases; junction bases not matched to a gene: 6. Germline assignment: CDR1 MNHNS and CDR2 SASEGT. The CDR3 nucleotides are TGTGCCAGCAGTGCCCTGCCAGGGGGCAACTATGGCTACACCTTC. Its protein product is CASSALPGGNYGYTF.

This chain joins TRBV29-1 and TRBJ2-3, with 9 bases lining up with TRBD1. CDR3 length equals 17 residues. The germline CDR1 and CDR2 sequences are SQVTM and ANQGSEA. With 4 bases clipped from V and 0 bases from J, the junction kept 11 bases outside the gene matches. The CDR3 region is CSVGGGLGTGSTDTQYF. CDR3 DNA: TGCAGCGTTGGGGGCGGGCTCGGGACAGGGAGCACAGATACGCAGTATTTT.

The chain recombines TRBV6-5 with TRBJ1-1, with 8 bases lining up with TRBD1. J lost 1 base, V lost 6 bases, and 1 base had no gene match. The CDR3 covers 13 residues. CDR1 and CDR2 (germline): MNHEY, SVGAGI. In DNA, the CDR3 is TGTGCCAGCAGCGACAGGGGGAACACTGAAGCTTTCTTT. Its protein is CASSDRGNTEAFF.

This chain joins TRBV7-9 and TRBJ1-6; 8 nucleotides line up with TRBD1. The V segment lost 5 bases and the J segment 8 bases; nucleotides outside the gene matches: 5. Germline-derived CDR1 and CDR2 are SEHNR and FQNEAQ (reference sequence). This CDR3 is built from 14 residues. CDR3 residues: CASSPGQGYSPLHF. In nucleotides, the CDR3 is TGTGCCAGCAGCCCCGGACAGGGTTATTCACCCCTCCACTTT.

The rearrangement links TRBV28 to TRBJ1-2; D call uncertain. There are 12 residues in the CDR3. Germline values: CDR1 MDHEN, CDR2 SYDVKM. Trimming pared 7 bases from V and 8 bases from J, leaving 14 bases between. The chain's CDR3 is CASNTGMGGYTF. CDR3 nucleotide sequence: TGTGCCAGCAACACGGGGATGGGAGGCTACACCTTC.

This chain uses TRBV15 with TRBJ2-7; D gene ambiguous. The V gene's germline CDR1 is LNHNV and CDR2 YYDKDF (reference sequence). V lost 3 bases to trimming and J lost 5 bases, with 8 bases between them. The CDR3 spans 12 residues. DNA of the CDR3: TGTGCCACCAGCAGGCCCCGGGACGAGCAGTACTTC. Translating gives CATSRPRDEQYF. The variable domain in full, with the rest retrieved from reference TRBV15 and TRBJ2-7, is DAMVIQNPRYQVTQFGKPVTLSCSQTLNHNVMYWYQQKSSQAPKLLFHYYDKDFNNEADTPDNFQSRRPNTSFCFLDIRSPGLGDTAMYLCATSRPRDEQYFGPGTRLTVT.

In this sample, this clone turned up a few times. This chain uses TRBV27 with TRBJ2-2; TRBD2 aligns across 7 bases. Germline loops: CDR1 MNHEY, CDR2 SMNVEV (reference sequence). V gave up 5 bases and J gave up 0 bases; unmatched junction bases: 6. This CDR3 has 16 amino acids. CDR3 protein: CASSGKRDSNTGELFF. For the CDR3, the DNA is TGTGCCAGCAGTGGGAAGCGGGATTCGAACACCGGGGAGCTGTTTTTT.

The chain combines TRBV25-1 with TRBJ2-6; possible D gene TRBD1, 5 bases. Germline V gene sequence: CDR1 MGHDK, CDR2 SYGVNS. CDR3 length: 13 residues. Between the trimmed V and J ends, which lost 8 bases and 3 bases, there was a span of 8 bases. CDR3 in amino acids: CASEGVGANVLTF. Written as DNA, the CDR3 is TGTGCCAGCGAAGGGGTTGGGGCCAACGTCCTGACTTTC.

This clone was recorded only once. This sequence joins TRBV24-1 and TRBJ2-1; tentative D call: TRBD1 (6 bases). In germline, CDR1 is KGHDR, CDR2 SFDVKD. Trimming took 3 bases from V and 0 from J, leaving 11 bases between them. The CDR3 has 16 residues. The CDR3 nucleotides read TGTGCCACCAGTGATACCTTGACAGGCTCCTACAATGAGCAGTTCTTC. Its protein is CATSDTLTGSYNEQFF.

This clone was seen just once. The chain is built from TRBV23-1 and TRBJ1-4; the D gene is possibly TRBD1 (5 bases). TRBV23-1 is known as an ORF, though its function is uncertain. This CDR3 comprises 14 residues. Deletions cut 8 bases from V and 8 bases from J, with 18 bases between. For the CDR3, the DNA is TGCGCCAGCCCCCGTCGCAGGGTCCGGGAAAAACTGTTTTTT. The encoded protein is CASPRRRVREKLFF.

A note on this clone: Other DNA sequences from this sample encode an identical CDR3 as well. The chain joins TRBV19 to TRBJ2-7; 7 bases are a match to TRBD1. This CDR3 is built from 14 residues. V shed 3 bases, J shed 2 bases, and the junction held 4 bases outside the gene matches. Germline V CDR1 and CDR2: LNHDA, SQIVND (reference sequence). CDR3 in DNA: TGTGCCAGTAGTATCGGGCAGGGGGCCTACGAGCAGTACTTC. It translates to CASSIGQGAYEQYF.